This T cell receptor (beta chain) originates from a study of cytomegalovirus exposure and HLA in healthy donors. The CDR3 has 18 residues. Germline trimming cut 2 bases from V and 5 bases from J; bases unmatched to any gene: 15. Germline V lookup: CDR1 MGHDK, CDR2 SYGVNS. PCR used 60 Vbeta primers and 13 Jbeta primers. The method was immunoSEQ multiplex PCR; TCRdb's version includes in-frame clones alone and lacks a portion of them. The sample shows 220,000 or so clones, more than 60% of them seen only once. The genes are TRBV25-1 and TRBJ2-5, with 9 bases aligning to TRBD1. Material for sequencing was PBMCs. This receptor was taken from a man aged 45-65 years in good health and CMV-seronegative. The CDR3 sequence: CASSEGRQGGGGAETQYF. The DNA for the CDR3 is TGTGCCAGCAGTGAAGGGAGACAGGGGGGTGGGGGGGCGGAGACCCAGTACTTC.